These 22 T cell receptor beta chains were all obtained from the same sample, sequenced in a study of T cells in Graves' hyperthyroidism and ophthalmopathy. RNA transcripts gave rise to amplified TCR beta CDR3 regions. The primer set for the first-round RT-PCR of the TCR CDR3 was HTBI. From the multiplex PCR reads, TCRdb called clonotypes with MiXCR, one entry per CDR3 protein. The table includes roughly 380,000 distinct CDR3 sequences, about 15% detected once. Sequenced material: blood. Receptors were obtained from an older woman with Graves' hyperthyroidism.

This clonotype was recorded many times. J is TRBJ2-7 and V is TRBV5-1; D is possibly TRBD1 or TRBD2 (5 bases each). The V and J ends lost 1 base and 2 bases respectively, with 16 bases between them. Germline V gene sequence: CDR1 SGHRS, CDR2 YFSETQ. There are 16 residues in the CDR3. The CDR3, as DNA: TGCGCCAGCAGCTTGACTCCGGGACGGGAAGCCTACGAGCAGTACTTC. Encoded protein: CASSLTPGREAYEQYF.

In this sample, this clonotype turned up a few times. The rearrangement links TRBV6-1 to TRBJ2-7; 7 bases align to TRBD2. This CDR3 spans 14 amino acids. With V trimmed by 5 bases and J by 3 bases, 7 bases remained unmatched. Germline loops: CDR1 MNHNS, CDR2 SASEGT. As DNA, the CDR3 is TGTGCCAGCAGTTTTGCGGGAGTCGTCTACGAGCAGTACTTC. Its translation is CASSFAGVVYEQYF.

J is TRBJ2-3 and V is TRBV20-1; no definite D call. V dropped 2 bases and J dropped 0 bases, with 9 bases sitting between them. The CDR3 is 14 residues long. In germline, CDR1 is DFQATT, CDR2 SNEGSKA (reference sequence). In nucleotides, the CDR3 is TGCAGTGCTAGAAGGCACAGAAGCACAGATACGCAGTATTTT. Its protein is CSARRHRSTDTQYF.

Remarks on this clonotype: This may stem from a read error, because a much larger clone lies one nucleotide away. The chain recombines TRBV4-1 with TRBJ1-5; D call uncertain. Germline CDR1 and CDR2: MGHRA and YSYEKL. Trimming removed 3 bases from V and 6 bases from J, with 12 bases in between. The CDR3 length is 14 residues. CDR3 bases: TGCGCCAGCAGCCACCTCGGGCCCAGTCAGCCCCAGCATTTT. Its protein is CASSHLGPSQPQHF.

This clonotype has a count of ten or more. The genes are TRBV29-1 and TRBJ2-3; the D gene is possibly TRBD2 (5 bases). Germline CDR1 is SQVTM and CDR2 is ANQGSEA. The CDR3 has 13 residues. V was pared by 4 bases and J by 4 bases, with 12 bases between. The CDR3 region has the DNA TGCAGCGTTGGCGGGCGAAGGGCAGATACGCAGTATTTT. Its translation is CSVGGRRADTQYF.

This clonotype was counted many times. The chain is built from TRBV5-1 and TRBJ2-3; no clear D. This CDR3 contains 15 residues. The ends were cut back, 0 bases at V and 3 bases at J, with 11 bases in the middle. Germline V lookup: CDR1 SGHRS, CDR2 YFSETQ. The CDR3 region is CASSLGLLRTDTQYF. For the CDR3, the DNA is TGCGCCAGCAGCTTGGGACTCCTAAGGACAGATACGCAGTATTTT.

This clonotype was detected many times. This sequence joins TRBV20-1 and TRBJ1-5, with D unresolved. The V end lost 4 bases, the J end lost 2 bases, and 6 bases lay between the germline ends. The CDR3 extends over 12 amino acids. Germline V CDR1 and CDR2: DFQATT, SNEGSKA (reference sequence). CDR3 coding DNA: TGCAGTGCTACCACGGGCAATCAGCCCCAGCATTTT. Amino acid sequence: CSATTGNQPQHF.

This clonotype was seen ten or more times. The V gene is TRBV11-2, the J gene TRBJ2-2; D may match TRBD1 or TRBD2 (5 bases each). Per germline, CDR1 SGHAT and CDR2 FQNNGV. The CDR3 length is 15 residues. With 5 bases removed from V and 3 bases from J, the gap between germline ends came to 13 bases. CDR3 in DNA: TGTGCCAGCAGCCTACGGGGCCAGGACACCGGGGAGCTGTTTTTT. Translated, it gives CASSLRGQDTGELFF.

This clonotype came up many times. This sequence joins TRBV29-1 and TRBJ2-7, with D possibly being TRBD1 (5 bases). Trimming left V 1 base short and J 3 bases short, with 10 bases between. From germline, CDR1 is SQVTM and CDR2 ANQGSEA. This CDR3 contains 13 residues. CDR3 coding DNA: TGCAGCGTTGAAGGGGTAGGGGACTACGAGCAGTACTTC. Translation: CSVEGVGDYEQYF.

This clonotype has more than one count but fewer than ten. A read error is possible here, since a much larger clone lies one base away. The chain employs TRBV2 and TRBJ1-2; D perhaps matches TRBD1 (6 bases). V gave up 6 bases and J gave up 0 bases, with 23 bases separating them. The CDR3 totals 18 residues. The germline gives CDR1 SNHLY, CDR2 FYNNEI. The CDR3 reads CASSWGGGEVIANYGYTF. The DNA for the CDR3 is TGTGCCAGCAGCTGGGGGGGGGGCGAGGTCATAGCTAACTATGGCTACACCTTC.

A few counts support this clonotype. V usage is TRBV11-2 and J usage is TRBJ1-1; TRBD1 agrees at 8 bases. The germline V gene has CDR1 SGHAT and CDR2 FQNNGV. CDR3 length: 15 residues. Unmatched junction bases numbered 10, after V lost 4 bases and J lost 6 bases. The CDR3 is CASSSPRQGKSEAFF. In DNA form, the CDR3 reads TGTGCCAGCAGCTCTCCCCGACAGGGGAAGTCTGAAGCTTTCTTT.

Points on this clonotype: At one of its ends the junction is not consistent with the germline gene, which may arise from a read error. The CDR3 DNA reads as TGTGCCAGCAGTGCGGGACAGGGTTTCGGCGAGCGGTACTTC. This gives the protein CASSAGQGFGERYF. The chain employs TRBV2 and TRBJ2-7; 9 bases map to TRBD1. The CDR3 is made up of 14 amino acids. The germline gives CDR1 SNHLY, CDR2 FYNNEI.

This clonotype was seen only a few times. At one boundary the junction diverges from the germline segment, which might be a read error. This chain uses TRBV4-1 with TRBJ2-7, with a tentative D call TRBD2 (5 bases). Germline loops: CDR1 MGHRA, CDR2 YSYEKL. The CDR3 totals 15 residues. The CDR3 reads CASSQDSSTSYEQCF. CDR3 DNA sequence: TGCGCCAGCAGCCAAGATTCTAGCACCTCCTACGAGCAGTGCTTC.

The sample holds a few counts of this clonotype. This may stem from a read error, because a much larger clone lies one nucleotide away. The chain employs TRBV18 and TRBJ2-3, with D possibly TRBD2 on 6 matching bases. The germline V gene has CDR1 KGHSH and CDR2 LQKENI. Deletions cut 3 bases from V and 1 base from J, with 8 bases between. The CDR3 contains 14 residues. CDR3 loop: CASSPASGTDTQYF. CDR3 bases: TGTGCCAGCTCACCGGCTAGCGGCACAGATACGCAGTATTTT.

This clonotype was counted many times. The CDR3 sequence: CSTGPGPAGEQYF. CDR3 coding DNA: TGCAGTACAGGACCGGGGCCGGCGGGCGAGCAGTACTTC. The chain joins TRBV20-1 to TRBJ2-7, with D possibly called TRBD1 or TRBD2 (5 bases each). From germline, CDR1 is DFQATT and CDR2 SNEGSKA (reference sequence). Trimming removed 8 bases from V and 6 bases from J, with 20 bases in between. CDR3 length equals 13 residues.

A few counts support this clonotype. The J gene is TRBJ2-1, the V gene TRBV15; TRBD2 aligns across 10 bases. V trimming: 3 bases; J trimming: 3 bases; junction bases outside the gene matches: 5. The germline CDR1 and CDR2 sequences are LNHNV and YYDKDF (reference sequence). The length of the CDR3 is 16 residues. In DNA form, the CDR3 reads TGTGCCACCAGCAGGGGACTAGCGAAACACTACAATGAGCAGTTCTTC. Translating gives CATSRGLAKHYNEQFF. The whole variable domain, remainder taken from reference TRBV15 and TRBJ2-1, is DAMVIQNPRYQVTQFGKPVTLSCSQTLNHNVMYWYQQKSSQAPKLLFHYYDKDFNNEADTPDNFQSRRPNTSFCFLDIRSPGLGDTAMYLCATSRGLAKHYNEQFFGPGTRLTVL.

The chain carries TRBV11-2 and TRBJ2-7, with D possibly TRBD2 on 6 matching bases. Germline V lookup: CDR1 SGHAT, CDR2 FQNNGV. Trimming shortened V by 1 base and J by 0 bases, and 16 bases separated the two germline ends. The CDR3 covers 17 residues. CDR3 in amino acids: CASSLVAGLATSYEQYF. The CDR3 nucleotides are TGTGCCAGCAGCTTAGTCGCCGGGCTAGCGACCTCCTACGAGCAGTACTTC.

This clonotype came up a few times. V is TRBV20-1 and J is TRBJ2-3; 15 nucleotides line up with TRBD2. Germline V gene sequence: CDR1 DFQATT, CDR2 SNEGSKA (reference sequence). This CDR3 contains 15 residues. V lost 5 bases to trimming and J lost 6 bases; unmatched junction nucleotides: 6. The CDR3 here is CSAGGLAGGGDTQYF. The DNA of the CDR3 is TGCAGTGCTGGGGGACTAGCGGGAGGAGGGGATACGCAGTATTTT.

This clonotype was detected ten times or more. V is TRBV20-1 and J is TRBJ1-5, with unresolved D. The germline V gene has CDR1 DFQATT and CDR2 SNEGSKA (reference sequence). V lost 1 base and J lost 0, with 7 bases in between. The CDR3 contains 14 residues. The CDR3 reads CSARAGNSNQPQHF. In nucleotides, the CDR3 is TGCAGTGCTAGAGCCGGTAATAGCAATCAGCCCCAGCATTTT.

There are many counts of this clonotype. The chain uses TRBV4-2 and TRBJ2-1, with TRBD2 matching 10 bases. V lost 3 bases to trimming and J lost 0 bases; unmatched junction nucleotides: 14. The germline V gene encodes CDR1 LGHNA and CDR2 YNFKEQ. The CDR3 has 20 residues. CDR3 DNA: TGTGCCAGCAGCCACAAATGGGCTAGCGGGAGCTCTAGCTCCTACAATGAGCAGTTCTTC. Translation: CASSHKWASGSSSSYNEQFF.

The CDR3 is CASSERANTDTQYF. The CDR3 nucleotides are TGTGCCAGCTCAGAGAGGGCCAACACAGATACGCAGTATTTT. The V gene is TRBV18, the J gene TRBJ2-3, with a weak D call TRBD2 (5 bases). This CDR3 is built from 14 residues. CDR1 is KGHSH, CDR2 LQKENI, per germline. Trimming cost V 5 bases and J 2 bases, with 11 bases left between them.

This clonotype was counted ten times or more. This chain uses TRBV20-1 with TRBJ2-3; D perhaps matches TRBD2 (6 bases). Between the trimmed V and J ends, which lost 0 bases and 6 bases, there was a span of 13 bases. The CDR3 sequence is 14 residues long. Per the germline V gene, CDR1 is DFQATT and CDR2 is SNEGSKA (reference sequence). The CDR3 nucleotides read TGCAGTGCTAGAGATGGAGGGAGCCCCGATACGCAGTATTTT. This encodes CSARDGGSPDTQYF.